These 24 T cell receptor beta chains were sequenced from one sample in a study of T cell clones after liver transplantation. TCRdb keeps only in-frame clones here, not all; method: immunoSEQ multiplex PCR. The table shows over 70,000 clones, with 80% occurring only once. The sample here was CD4+ T cells from blood, taken 12 months after liver transplant. These receptors were collected from a human patient who received a liver transplant. Some T cells here may be from the graft donor.

This chain joins TRBV7-9 and TRBJ1-3, with a tentative D call TRBD1 (6 bases). CDR3 length: 16 residues. Germline-derived CDR1 and CDR2 are SEHNR and FQNEAQ (reference sequence). V lost 4 bases and J 1 base, leaving 14 bases between the germline ends. CDR3 nucleotide sequence: TGTGCCAGCAGCTCCTGGGACACCCTTTCTGGAAACACCATATATTTT. Its protein is CASSSWDTLSGNTIYF.

As DNA, the CDR3 is TGCGCCAGCAGCGGAACAGGGACTGGAAACACCATATATTTT. The encoded protein is CASSGTGTGNTIYF. The chain uses TRBV5-1 and TRBJ1-3; a possible D gene is TRBD1 (6 bases). The CDR3 consists of 14 residues. Trimming shortened V by 4 bases and J by 2 bases, and 10 bases separated the two germline ends. Germline lookup yields CDR1 SGHRS and CDR2 YFSETQ.

This clone was recorded many times. V usage is TRBV7-9 and J usage is TRBJ2-2; maybe TRBD2 (6 bases). V dropped 2 bases and J dropped 5 bases, with 12 bases sitting between them. Germline V CDR1 and CDR2: SEHNR, FQNEAQ (reference sequence). CDR3 length: 15 residues. For the CDR3, the DNA is TGTGCCAGCAGCTTAAGGGGACTGACTACCGGGGAGCTGTTTTTT. Translated, it gives CASSLRGLTTGELFF.

The chain recombines TRBV28 with TRBJ2-7; D is undetermined. Germline V lookup: CDR1 MDHEN, CDR2 SYDVKM. V lost 7 bases and J lost 4, with 11 bases in between. This CDR3 contains 12 residues. The CDR3 bases are TGTGCCAGCACCTCAAGCAGGTACGAGCAGTACTTC. The encoded protein is CASTSSRYEQYF.

This clone has just a few counts. V is TRBV2 and J is TRBJ1-4; D is possibly TRBD1 (5 bases). V was trimmed by 7 bases and J by 0 bases, leaving 12 bases between them. CDR3 length equals 15 residues. CDR1 is SNHLY, CDR2 FYNNEI, per germline. The chain's CDR3 is CASTGTLSTNEKLFF. DNA for the CDR3: TGTGCCAGCACCGGGACCTTGTCAACTAATGAAAAACTGTTTTTT.

The genes are TRBV7-2 and TRBJ2-6; D perhaps matches TRBD1 (5 bases). V lost 4 bases, J lost 2 bases, and 15 bases lay in between. In germline, CDR1 is SGHTA, CDR2 FQGNSA. This CDR3 spans 17 amino acids. CDR3 in amino acids: CASSSLGPLAGANVLTF. DNA of the CDR3: TGTGCCAGCAGCTCCCTGGGGCCCCTCGCTGGGGCCAACGTCCTGACTTTC.

The V call is TRBV19, the J call TRBJ1-2; D not certain. The germline gives CDR1 LNHDA, CDR2 SQIVND (reference sequence). V was trimmed by 2 bases and J by 0 bases, leaving 16 bases between them. CDR3 length: 17 amino acids. For the CDR3, the DNA is TGTGCCAGTAGTATAATGACTGGACTGGGAACTAACTATGGCTACACCTTC. Translation gives CASSIMTGLGTNYGYTF.

This clone was counted once. The chain has TRBV11-2 and TRBJ2-6; no reliable D call. The germline V and J ends were trimmed by 1 base and 4 bases, with 5 bases remaining between them. CDR1 is SGHAT and CDR2 is FQNNGV in the germline V gene. This CDR3 is 14 amino acids long. CDR3 residues: CASSLGSGANVLTF. As DNA, the CDR3 is TGTGCCAGCAGCTTAGGGTCCGGGGCCAACGTCCTGACTTTC.

This rearrangement joins TRBV10-3 to TRBJ1-1, with 7 nucleotides matching TRBD1. CDR3 length equals 13 residues. CDR1 and CDR2 (germline): ENHRY, SYGVKD. J lost 3 bases, V lost 5 bases, and 3 bases had no gene match. Written as DNA, the CDR3 is TGTGCCATCAGTCGACAGGGAGACACTGAAGCTTTCTTT. This gives the protein CAISRQGDTEAFF.

CDR3 bases: TGTGCCAGCAGCTTCATGGACGGTTCCTACGAGCAGTACTTC. This sequence encodes CASSFMDGSYEQYF. This chain uses TRBV7-2 with TRBJ2-7; D is undetermined. This CDR3 comprises 14 residues. Per germline, CDR1 SGHTA and CDR2 FQGNSA. The V gene lost 3 bases and the J gene lost 1 base, with 10 bases spanning the gap.

The table lists this clone with a few counts. The chain is built from TRBV5-6 and TRBJ2-7; 9 bases match TRBD2. Germline lookup yields CDR1 SGHDT and CDR2 YYEEEE. The V gene end was trimmed by 7 bases and the J gene end by 3 bases; junction bases not matched to a gene: 14. CDR3 length: 16 amino acids. The CDR3 sequence: CASSFTPRLADYEQYF. Written as DNA, the CDR3 is TGTGCCAGCTCCTTCACCCCCCGACTAGCGGACTACGAGCAGTACTTC. Looking up the rest from reference TRBV5-6 and TRBJ2-7 gives the full variable domain: DAGVTQSPTHLIKTRGQQVTLRCSPKSGHDTVSWYQQALGQGPQFIFQYYEEEERQRGNFPDRFSGHQFPNYSSELNVNALLLGDSALYLCASSFTPRLADYEQYFGPGTRLTVT.

This clone has just one count. Additional DNA sequences in this sample encode the identical CDR3. V usage is TRBV7-2 and J usage is TRBJ2-5; no firm D call. The CDR3 has 11 amino acids. Germline CDR1 is SGHTA and CDR2 is FQGNSA. Trimming removed 5 bases at V and 4 bases at J, with 5 bases between. The CDR3 coding sequence is TGTGCCAGCAGCCTGGCAGAGACCCAGTACTTC. Translating it yields CASSLAETQYF.

This clone was seen just once. This chain connects TRBV10-1 to TRBJ2-7, with 9 bases fitting TRBD2. Looked up from germline, CDR1 is WNHNN and CDR2 is SYGVQD (reference sequence). CDR3 size: 16 residues. V lost 9 bases to trimming and J lost 3 bases; unmatched junction nucleotides: 15. The CDR3 bases are TGCGCCAGGGAGGTCCTTGCCGGGACTAGCAGCTACGAGCAGTACTTC. Translation: CAREVLAGTSSYEQYF.

The chain has TRBV7-2 and TRBJ2-5; 9 positions agree with TRBD2. The CDR3 extends over 16 amino acids. Germline V gene sequence: CDR1 SGHTA, CDR2 FQGNSA. The V gene end was trimmed by 2 bases and the J gene end by 5 bases; junction bases not matched to a gene: 9. CDR3 DNA sequence: TGTGCCAGCAGCTTAAAAGGCGGGAGGGCCGGGGAGACCCAGTACTTC. The encoded protein is CASSLKGGRAGETQYF.

CDR3 residues: CAWSVGAYSNQPQHF. CDR3 DNA sequence: TGTGCCTGGAGCGTAGGAGCTTATAGCAATCAGCCCCAGCATTTT. J is TRBJ1-5 and V is TRBV30; D is undetermined. The V end lost 3 bases, the J end lost 0 bases, and 12 bases lay between the germline ends. CDR1 and CDR2 from the germline V gene are GTSNPN and SVGIG (reference sequence). This CDR3 comprises 15 residues.

This clone was detected only a few times. The chain carries TRBV7-2 and TRBJ2-5; D is unresolved. V lost 5 bases and J 0 bases, leaving 7 bases between the germline ends. The CDR3 sequence is 13 residues long. The germline V gene encodes CDR1 SGHTA and CDR2 FQGNSA. The CDR3 nucleotides read TGTGCCAGCAGCCTCGGTAACCAAGAGACCCAGTACTTC. Translation gives CASSLGNQETQYF.

There are a few counts of this clone. J is TRBJ1-1 and V is TRBV10-3, with D unclear. This CDR3 comprises 15 residues. V lost 0 bases and J lost 6, with 14 bases in between. Germline V gene sequence: CDR1 ENHRY, CDR2 SYGVKD. The CDR3: CAISESGSERSEAFF. The CDR3 DNA reads as TGTGCCATCAGTGAGTCTGGCAGCGAGCGATCTGAAGCTTTCTTT.

This CDR3 is CASSQGLAGPGKQYF. CDR3 coding DNA: TGCGCCAGCAGCCAGGGACTAGCCGGGCCCGGGAAGCAGTACTTC. The chain recombines TRBV4-1 with TRBJ2-7; 9 positions agree with TRBD2. Germline CDR1 is MGHRA and CDR2 is YSYEKL. J was trimmed by 8 bases and V by 3 bases; bases with no gene match: 11. The CDR3 covers 15 residues.

This clone was counted only a few times. The rearrangement uses TRBV7-2 and TRBJ2-7, with 8 bases that match TRBD2. The germline V gene encodes CDR1 SGHTA and CDR2 FQGNSA. CDR3 length: 15 amino acids. Germline trimming cut 5 bases from V and 7 bases from J; bases unmatched to any gene: 13. CDR3 sequence (DNA): TGTGCCAGCAGCCTAAGGACTAGCTCCTTTTGGGAGCAGTACTTC. Its translation: CASSLRTSSFWEQYF.

The V and J genes are TRBV6-5 and TRBJ2-1; 14 bases align to TRBD2. The CDR3 contains 15 residues. The germline V gene encodes CDR1 MNHEY and CDR2 SVGAGI. V dropped 6 bases and J dropped 9; count of bases not matched to a gene: 7. The CDR3 region has the DNA TGTGCCAGCAGGACCGGGACTAGCGGGAGTGTTGAGCAGTTCTTC. It yields the protein CASRTGTSGSVEQFF.

For this clone: This sample also contains other DNA sequences that code for the same CDR3. V usage is TRBV28 and J usage is TRBJ2-7; no reliable D call. Germline V gene lookup returns CDR1 MDHEN and CDR2 SYDVKM. The CDR3 loop spans 12 amino acids. V lost 2 bases, J lost 4 bases, and 6 bases lay in between. This CDR3 is CASSLAPYEQYF. The CDR3 DNA sequence: TGTGCCAGCAGTTTAGCTCCTTACGAGCAGTACTTC.

This clone was observed a few times. The rearrangement links TRBV7-9 to TRBJ1-2; no definite D call. CDR1 is SEHNR and CDR2 is FQNEAQ in the germline V gene (reference sequence). The CDR3 sequence is 14 residues long. Trimming took 0 bases from V and 4 from J, leaving 9 bases between them. This chain's CDR3 is CASSLASAPYGYTF. The CDR3 region has the DNA TGTGCCAGCAGCTTAGCGTCCGCTCCCTATGGCTACACCTTC.

The chain is built from TRBV7-6 and TRBJ1-4, with D uncertain. V shed 3 bases and J shed 7 bases, with 15 bases lying between them. Germline lookup yields CDR1 SGHVS and CDR2 FNYEAQ. There are 15 residues in the CDR3. The DNA of the CDR3 is TGTGCCAGCAGCTTGGCGGACGGGCGGGGTGAAAAACTGTTTTTT. Translated: CASSLADGRGEKLFF.

This chain connects TRBV10-3 to TRBJ2-1, with 11 bases identical to TRBD2. Unmatched junction bases numbered 15, after V lost 5 bases and J lost 3 bases. Germline CDR1 and CDR2: ENHRY and SYGVKD. This CDR3 has 19 amino acids. CDR3 coding DNA: TGTGCCATCAGTCCGACGACTAGCGGGGCTTCGGGGGGCTACAATGAGCAGTTCTTC. Its protein is CAISPTTSGASGGYNEQFF.